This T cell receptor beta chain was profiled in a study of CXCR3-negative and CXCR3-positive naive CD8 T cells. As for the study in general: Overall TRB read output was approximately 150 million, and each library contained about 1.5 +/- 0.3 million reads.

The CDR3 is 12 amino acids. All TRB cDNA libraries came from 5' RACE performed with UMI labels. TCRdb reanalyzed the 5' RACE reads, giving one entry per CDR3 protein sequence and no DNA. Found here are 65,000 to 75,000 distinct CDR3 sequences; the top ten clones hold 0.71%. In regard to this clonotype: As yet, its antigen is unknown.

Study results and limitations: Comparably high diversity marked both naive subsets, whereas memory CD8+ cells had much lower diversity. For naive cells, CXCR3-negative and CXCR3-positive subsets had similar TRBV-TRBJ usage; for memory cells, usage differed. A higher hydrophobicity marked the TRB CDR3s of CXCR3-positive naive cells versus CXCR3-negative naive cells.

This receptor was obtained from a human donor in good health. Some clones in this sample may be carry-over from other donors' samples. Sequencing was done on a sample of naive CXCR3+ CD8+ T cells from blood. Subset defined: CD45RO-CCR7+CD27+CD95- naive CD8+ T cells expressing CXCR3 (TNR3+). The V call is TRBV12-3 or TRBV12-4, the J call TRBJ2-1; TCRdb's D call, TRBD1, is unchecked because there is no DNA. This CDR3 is CASSPDSNEQFF.